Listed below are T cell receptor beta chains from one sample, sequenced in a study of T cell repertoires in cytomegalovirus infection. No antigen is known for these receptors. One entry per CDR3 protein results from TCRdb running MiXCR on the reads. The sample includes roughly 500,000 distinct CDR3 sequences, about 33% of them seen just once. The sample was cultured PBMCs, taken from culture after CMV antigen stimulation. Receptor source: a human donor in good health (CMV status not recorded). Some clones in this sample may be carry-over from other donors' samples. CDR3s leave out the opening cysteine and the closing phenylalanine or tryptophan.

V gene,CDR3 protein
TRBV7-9,ASSLGAGKVYNEQF
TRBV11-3,ASSPRTSGSGANVLT
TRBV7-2,ARGTGTGELF
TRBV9,ASSVEGMQTQY
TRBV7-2,ASSSRIFGTSGPNEQF
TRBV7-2,ASSFAFRSPDNEQF
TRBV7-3,ASSSRFDGADTQY
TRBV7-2,ASSLGSGAGTGHYEQY
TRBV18,ASSPRQGHTGELF
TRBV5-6,ASSLPQSRNEQY
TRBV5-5,ASSFGLAGGPDTQY
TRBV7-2,ASSSHRELNEQF
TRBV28,ASSSSLNTEAF
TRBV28,ASSFGGGLAVFSSYNEQF
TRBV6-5,ASSRDSRGGYT
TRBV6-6,ASSSPFQSGQGEQY
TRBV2,ASREQVEKLF
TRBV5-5,ASSLSGYRAEKLF
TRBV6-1,ASRRELIYEQY
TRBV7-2,ASSSAWGQGEAF
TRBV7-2,ASSYGQGAGTIY
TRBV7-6,ASSTRSRWDGYT
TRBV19,ASRNRGGNQPQH
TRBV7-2,ASSPDPGQGAGYT
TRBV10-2,ASRGLAGDGEQF
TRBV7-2,ASSLIVGQNGNTIY
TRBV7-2,ASSLDISQSEQF
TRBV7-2,ASSGDPGGRQETQY
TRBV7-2,ASSLVGVANQPQH
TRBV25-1,ASSGGQGRGNEKLF
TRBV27,ASSSRQGRNSPLH
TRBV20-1,SAFITEAF
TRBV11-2,ASSHGQGFEQY
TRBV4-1,ASSRLAGGPSYEQY
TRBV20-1,AHGGTGINEKLF
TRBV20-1,SARDTSGRADTQY
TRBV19,ASLGVVGTEAF
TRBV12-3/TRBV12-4,ASSRDRRDPYEQY
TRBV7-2,ATSRDYGYT
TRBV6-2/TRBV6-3,ASMTSGWRDTQY
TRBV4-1,TSSQVGGSGTGELF
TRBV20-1,SATSGTSGKFEEF
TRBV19,ASSLRVAGAIDTQY
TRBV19,ATRKETGDEKLF
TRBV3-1,ASSAWGANYNEQF
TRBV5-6,ASNHGLTPYEQY
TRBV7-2,ASSPQEAGNTIY
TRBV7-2,ASSFRGGYT
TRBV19,ASSINGDSNEKLF
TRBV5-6,ASSRTLTGNYGYT
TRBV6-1,ASSPGWVTSGKVAGELF
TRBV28,ASSPTWDGPYEQY
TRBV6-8,ASMGQGALGSGELF
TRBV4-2,ASSQDLGINYGYT
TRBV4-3,ASSQGVHEKLF